The present T cell receptor (beta chain) was sequenced within a study of blood T cell repertoires in COVID-19. Across the whole study: PBMCs, B-cell-depleted T cells, or T cells provided the cDNA or gDNA that made up the material.

In its sample, this clone was seen once. Measured with immunoSEQ multiplex PCR; TCRdb has only the in-frame clones, and not every one. The data contain 200,000 to 250,000 clones, around four fifths of them seen just once; the ten biggest clones take up just under 20%. V was pared by 7 bases and J by 5 bases, with 15 bases between. Germline V gene data show CDR1 as SGDLS and CDR2 as YYNGEE. The CDR3 contains 13 residues. The receptor's source is a man between 25 and 39 years old with active or convalescent COVID-19. The chain combines TRBV9 with TRBJ1-2, with D possibly matching TRBD1 (5 bases). The sample comprised peripheral blood. The CDR3 reads CASSGGTAYGYTF. DNA for the CDR3: TGTGCCAGCTCCGGGGGGACGGCATATGGCTACACCTTC.